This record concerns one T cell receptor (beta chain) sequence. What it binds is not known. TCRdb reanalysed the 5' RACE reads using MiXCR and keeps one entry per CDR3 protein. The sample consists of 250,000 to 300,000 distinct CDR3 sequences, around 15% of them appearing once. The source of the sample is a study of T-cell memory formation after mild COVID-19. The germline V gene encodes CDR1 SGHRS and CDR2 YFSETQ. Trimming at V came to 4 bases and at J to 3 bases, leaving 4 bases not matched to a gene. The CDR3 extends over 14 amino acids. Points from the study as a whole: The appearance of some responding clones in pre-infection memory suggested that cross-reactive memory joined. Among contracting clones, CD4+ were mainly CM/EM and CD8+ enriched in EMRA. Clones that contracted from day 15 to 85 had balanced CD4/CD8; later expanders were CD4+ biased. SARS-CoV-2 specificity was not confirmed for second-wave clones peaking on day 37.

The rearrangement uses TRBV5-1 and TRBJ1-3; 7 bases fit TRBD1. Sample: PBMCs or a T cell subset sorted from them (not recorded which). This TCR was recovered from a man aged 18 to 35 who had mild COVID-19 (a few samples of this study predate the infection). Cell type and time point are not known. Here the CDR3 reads CASSETGSGNTIYF. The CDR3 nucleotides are TGCGCCAGCAGCGAGACAGGGAGTGGAAACACCATATATTTT.